The source of this T cell receptor beta chain is a study of blood T cells in healthy people across ages. Points from the study as a whole: Both naive CD4+ cell counts and diversity were greater in long-lived donors than in aged donors.

The CDR3 contains 15 residues. J was trimmed by 4 bases and V by 4 bases; bases with no gene match: 5. The germline V gene encodes CDR1 LGHNA and CDR2 YNFKEQ. A second PCR, run for about 6 to 12 cycles, used a sample-barcoded 5' primer plus a J-beta primer mix. A template-switch adaptor containing 12 random nucleotides labeled each cDNA molecule. TCRdb ran MiXCR on the 5' RACE reads and lists one entry per CDR3 protein. The data show 650,000 to 900,000 distinct CDR3 sequences, about 59% seen once. On this clonotype: The antigen remains unidentified.

Each donor gave 9.5 to 10 milliliters of peripheral blood. Each sample yielded at least 6 million isolated PBMCs. The genes are TRBV4-2 and TRBJ2-5; TRBD1 matches 11 bases. Material: blood. The TCR comes from a man under 40 in good health. The CDR3 DNA reads TGTGCCAGCAGCCGGACGGGGACAGGGGGAGAGACCCAGTACTTC. It yields the protein CASSRTGTGGETQYF.